This is a list of T cell receptor beta chains from one sample in a study of blood T cells in healthy people across ages. TCRdb passed the 5' RACE reads through MiXCR, listing each CDR3 protein once. The sample holds approximately 680,000 distinct CDR3 sequences, roughly 32% seen once. Sequencing was performed on blood. The receptors stem from a woman over 75 in good health. Each CDR3 is given with its conserved first and last residue. Each record gives: CDR3 DNA, CDR3 protein, V gene, J gene, D gene, clone size. A D gene is named only where the DNA matches it firmly. Clone size is shown for a subset of rows, as once, few, many or a class of expanded clone.

cdr3_nt: TGTGCCAGCACCCGGGACAGCACAGATACGCAGTATTTT
cdr3_aa: CASTRDSTDTQYF
v_call: TRBV12-3/TRBV12-4
j_call: TRBJ2-3
d_call: .
clone_size: many

cdr3_nt: TGTGCCAGCAGCTTGCGGGGCGCGGCTCAGCCCCAGCATTTT
cdr3_aa: CASSLRGAAQPQHF
v_call: TRBV7-2
j_call: TRBJ1-5
d_call: .
clone_size: few

cdr3_nt: TGTGCCAGCAGCTGGGGACATGGATTTAGCTCCTATAATTCACCCCTCCACTTT
cdr3_aa: CASSWGHGFSSYNSPLHF
v_call: TRBV7-2
j_call: TRBJ1-6
d_call: .
clone_size: many

cdr3_nt: TGTGCCAGCAGTGAGGGACAGGGAAACTATGGCTACACCTTC
cdr3_aa: CASSEGQGNYGYTF
v_call: TRBV2
j_call: TRBJ1-2
d_call: TRBD1
clone_size: few

cdr3_nt: TGTGCCAGCTCACCAGGAGGGGCAGATGGCTACACCTTC
cdr3_aa: CASSPGGADGYTF
v_call: TRBV18
j_call: TRBJ1-2
d_call: .
clone_size: few

cdr3_nt: TGTGCCAGCAGCCCGGTACGACAGAGCTCCTACGAGCAGTACTTC
cdr3_aa: CASSPVRQSSYEQYF
v_call: TRBV5-5
j_call: TRBJ2-7
d_call: .
clone_size: many

cdr3_nt: TGCACCAGCAGCTTGGGTGTGACCCCACCACACGAGCAGTACTTC
cdr3_aa: CTSSLGVTPPHEQYF
v_call: TRBV5-1
j_call: TRBJ2-7
d_call: .
clone_size: .

cdr3_nt: TGTGCCAGCAGCCCCGTCGGGGGCGCAGGAGCAGATGCGCAGTATTTT
cdr3_aa: CASSPVGGAGADAQYF
v_call: TRBV7-2
j_call: TRBJ2-3
d_call: .
clone_size: many

cdr3_nt: TGTGCCAGCAGACCTGCCGGGACAGGGTATGACTCGGCGACTGAAGCTTTCTTT
cdr3_aa: CASRPAGTGYDSATEAFF
v_call: TRBV9
j_call: TRBJ1-1
d_call: TRBD1
clone_size: .

cdr3_nt: TGTGCCAGCAGCCCTCTAGCGGGGGGGCGCTACAATGAGCAGTTCTTC
cdr3_aa: CASSPLAGGRYNEQFF
v_call: TRBV5-5
j_call: TRBJ2-1
d_call: TRBD2
clone_size: many

cdr3_nt: TGTGCCAGCAGCCAAGAAGGGGTAGCGGGACGGGAGACCCAGTACTTC
cdr3_aa: CASSQEGVAGRETQYF
v_call: TRBV3-1
j_call: TRBJ2-5
d_call: TRBD2
clone_size: many

cdr3_nt: TGTGCCAGCAGGGTTCGGCCGGGCAATCAGCCCCAGCATTTT
cdr3_aa: CASRVRPGNQPQHF
v_call: TRBV27
j_call: TRBJ1-5
d_call: .
clone_size: .

cdr3_nt: TGTGCCTGGAGTGTACGACAGGGGATTAACTATGGCTACACCTTC
cdr3_aa: CAWSVRQGINYGYTF
v_call: TRBV30
j_call: TRBJ1-2
d_call: TRBD1
clone_size: .

cdr3_nt: TGTGCCAGCAGCTTAGGGTCGGGGCTGCTCCCCCACTTT
cdr3_aa: CASSLGSGLLPHF
v_call: TRBV7-2
j_call: TRBJ1-6
d_call: .
clone_size: .

cdr3_nt: TGTGCCAGCAGCCAAGATCGCCTTTACGAGCAGTACTTC
cdr3_aa: CASSQDRLYEQYF
v_call: TRBV14
j_call: TRBJ2-7
d_call: .
clone_size: many

cdr3_nt: TGTGCCAGTAGTATAGTCTCGGAGGAGACCCAGTACTTC
cdr3_aa: CASSIVSEETQYF
v_call: TRBV19
j_call: TRBJ2-5
d_call: .
clone_size: .

cdr3_nt: TGTGCCACCAGTGATTGGGAAGGCAGCCGCTACGAGCAGTACTTC
cdr3_aa: CATSDWEGSRYEQYF
v_call: TRBV24-1
j_call: TRBJ2-7
d_call: .
clone_size: many

cdr3_nt: TGTGCCAGCTTCTCCTATAATTCACCCCTCCACTTT
cdr3_aa: CASFSYNSPLHF
v_call: TRBV2
j_call: TRBJ1-6
d_call: .
clone_size: .

cdr3_nt: TGTGCCAGCAGCCAAGTTTGGGGGGCCCAAGAGACCCAGTACTTC
cdr3_aa: CASSQVWGAQETQYF
v_call: TRBV4-2
j_call: TRBJ2-5
d_call: .
clone_size: many

cdr3_nt: TGCAGTGCTAGAGGTCAGGCCGGGGACACTGAAGCTTTCTTT
cdr3_aa: CSARGQAGDTEAFF
v_call: TRBV20-1
j_call: TRBJ1-1
d_call: .
clone_size: .

cdr3_nt: TGTGCCAGCAGCTTATTGAGAAGGGAAGCTTTCTTT
cdr3_aa: CASSLLRREAFF
v_call: TRBV7-9
j_call: TRBJ1-1
d_call: .
clone_size: .

cdr3_nt: TGTGCCAGCAGTCTCATCGGGGGCGGGGAGCTGTTTTTT
cdr3_aa: CASSLIGGGELFF
v_call: TRBV6-1
j_call: TRBJ2-2
d_call: .
clone_size: .

cdr3_nt: TGCAGCGTCGACCTCCTGGAACCAACCGGGGAGCTGTTTTTT
cdr3_aa: CSVDLLEPTGELFF
v_call: TRBV29-1
j_call: TRBJ2-2
d_call: .
clone_size: many

cdr3_nt: TGTGCCAGCAGCTTAGCGTGGGCCGGGAGGGATGAGCAGTTCTTC
cdr3_aa: CASSLAWAGRDEQFF
v_call: TRBV7-6
j_call: TRBJ2-1
d_call: TRBD2
clone_size: many

cdr3_nt: TGCGCCAGCAGCCAAGAGGAGGATTACGAGCAGTACTTC
cdr3_aa: CASSQEEDYEQYF
v_call: TRBV4-3
j_call: TRBJ2-7
d_call: .
clone_size: many

cdr3_nt: TGTGCCAGCAGCATCCACCGGGACCGTGAAGCTTTCTTT
cdr3_aa: CASSIHRDREAFF
v_call: TRBV5-5
j_call: TRBJ1-1
d_call: .
clone_size: .

cdr3_nt: TGTGCCAGCAGTTTAGAACCAAGGATCTCTGGAAACACCATATATTTT
cdr3_aa: CASSLEPRISGNTIYF
v_call: TRBV12-3/TRBV12-4
j_call: TRBJ1-3
d_call: .
clone_size: .

cdr3_nt: TGTGCCAGCAGCCAGAGCCCTTGGGGGACAGATACGCAGTATTTT
cdr3_aa: CASSQSPWGTDTQYF
v_call: TRBV7-3
j_call: TRBJ2-3
d_call: .
clone_size: many

cdr3_nt: TGTGCCAGCAGCTTAGGGACACGAAGCACAGATACGCAGTATTTT
cdr3_aa: CASSLGTRSTDTQYF
v_call: TRBV11-2
j_call: TRBJ2-3
d_call: .
clone_size: many

cdr3_nt: TGTGCCAGCAGCTCACCGACAGGAAAGAAACTGTTTTTT
cdr3_aa: CASSSPTGKKLFF
v_call: TRBV7-2
j_call: TRBJ1-4
d_call: .
clone_size: few